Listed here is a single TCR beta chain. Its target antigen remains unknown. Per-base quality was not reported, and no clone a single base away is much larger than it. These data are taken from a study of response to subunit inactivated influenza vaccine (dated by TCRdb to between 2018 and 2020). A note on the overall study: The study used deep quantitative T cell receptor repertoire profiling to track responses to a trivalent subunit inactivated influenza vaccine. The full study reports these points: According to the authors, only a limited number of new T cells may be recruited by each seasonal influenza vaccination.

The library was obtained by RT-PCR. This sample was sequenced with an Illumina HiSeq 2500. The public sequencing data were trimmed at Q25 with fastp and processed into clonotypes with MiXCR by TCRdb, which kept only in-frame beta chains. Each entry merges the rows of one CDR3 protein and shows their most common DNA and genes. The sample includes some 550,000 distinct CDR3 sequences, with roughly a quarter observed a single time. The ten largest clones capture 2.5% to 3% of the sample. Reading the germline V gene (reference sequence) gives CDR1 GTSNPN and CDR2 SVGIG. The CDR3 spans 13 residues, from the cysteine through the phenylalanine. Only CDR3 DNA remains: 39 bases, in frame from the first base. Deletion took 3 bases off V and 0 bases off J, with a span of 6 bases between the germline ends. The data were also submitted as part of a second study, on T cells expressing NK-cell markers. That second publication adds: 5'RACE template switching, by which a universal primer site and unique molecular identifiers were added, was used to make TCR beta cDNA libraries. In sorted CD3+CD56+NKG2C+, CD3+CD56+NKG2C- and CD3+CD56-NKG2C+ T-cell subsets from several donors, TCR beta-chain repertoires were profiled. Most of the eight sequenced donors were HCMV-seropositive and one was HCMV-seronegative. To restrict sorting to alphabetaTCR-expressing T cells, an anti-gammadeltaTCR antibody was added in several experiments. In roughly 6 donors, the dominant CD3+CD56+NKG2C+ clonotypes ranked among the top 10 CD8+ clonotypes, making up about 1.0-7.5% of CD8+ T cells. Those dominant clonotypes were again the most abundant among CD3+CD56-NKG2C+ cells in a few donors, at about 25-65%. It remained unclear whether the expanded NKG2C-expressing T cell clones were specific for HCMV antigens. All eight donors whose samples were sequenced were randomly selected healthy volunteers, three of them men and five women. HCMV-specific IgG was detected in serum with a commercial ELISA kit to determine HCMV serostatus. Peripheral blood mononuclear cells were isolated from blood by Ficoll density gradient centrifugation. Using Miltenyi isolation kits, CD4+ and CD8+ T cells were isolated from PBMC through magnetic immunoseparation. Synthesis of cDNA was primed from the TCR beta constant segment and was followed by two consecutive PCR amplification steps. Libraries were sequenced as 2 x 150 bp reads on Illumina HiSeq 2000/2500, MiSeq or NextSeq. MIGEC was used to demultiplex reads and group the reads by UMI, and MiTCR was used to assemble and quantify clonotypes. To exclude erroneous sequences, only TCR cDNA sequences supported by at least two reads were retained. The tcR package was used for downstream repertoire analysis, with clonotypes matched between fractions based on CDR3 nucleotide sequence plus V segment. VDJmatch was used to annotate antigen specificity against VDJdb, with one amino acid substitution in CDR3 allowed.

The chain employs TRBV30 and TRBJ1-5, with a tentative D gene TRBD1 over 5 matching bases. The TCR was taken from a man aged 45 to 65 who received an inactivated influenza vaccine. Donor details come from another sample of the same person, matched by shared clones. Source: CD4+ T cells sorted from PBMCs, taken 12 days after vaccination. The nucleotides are TGTGCCTGGAGCGGACATAGCAATCAGCCCCAGCATTTT. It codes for CAWSGHSNQPQHF. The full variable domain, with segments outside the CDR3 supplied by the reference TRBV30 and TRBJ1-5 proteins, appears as SQTIHQWPATLVQPVGSPLSLECTVEGTSNPNLYWYRQAAGRGLQLLFYSVGIGQISSEVPQNLSASRPQDRQFILSSKKLLLSDSGFYLCAWSGHSNQPQHFGDGTRLSIL.